This T cell receptor (beta chain) was identified during a study of blood T cell repertoires in COVID-19 (dated by TCRdb to 2018 to 2021). At the level of the whole study: Samples from collaborators originated in the United States, Italy and Spain and spanned both the acute and convalescent phases of COVID-19. The prospective study material was composed of cDNA or gDNA derived from T cells, B-cell-depleted T cells, or PBMCs. Subjects who had been exposed to COVID-19, were actively infected with it, or had recovered from it provided the deeply sampled blood TCRbeta repertoires that made up the dataset. The repertoires were made available in a free public database intended to serve as a resource for research on the immune response to SARS-CoV-2. Samples came from the ongoing ImmuneRACE study (first 160 participants) plus 1,254 subjects from 6 global collaborators. Nearly every sample came with metadata listing a de-identified subject ID, COVID-19 status, age in years and sex. HLA class I and class II types, where available, came from metadata supplied by the sample provider rather than from assay-based typing. The full study reports these points: Clinical and demographic metadata were provided uncurated, with the amount varying by source and participant.

The CDR3 contains 18 residues, cysteine and phenylalanine counted. Of all the DNA, just the CDR3 is kept, 54 bases in frame from base 1. Germline trimming: 3 bases from V, 5 bases from J; junction bases outside gene matches: 11. The germline V gene supplies CDR1 SGHVS and CDR2 FQNEAQ. As concerns this clone: No cognate antigen has been identified for it. Per-nucleotide qualities are absent, and no much larger clonotype sits a single base away.

The collaborating institutions used their own protocols to collect whole blood in K2EDTA tubes. Collaborator samples were shipped for TCRbeta analysis as frozen whole blood, isolated PBMCs, or DNA extracted from either sample type. The immunoSEQ Assay, a bias-controlled multiplex PCR, was used to amplify TCRbeta CDR3 regions from genomic DNA. The paper's processing steps were these. The number of nucleated cells in each sample was estimated from the amplification of reference gene primers within the assay. To quantify the absolute abundance of each unique TCRbeta CDR3 rearrangement, sequence reads were collapsed and filtered. For each sample, productive Simpson clonality was calculated by taking the square root of Simpson's diversity index across productive rearrangements. TCRdb re-hosts the immuneACCESS table, in-frame sequences only. Its copies lack some clones; in the studies checked, an unresolved V gene accounts for under half of them, and the cause for the rest is not known. That table is the source of V, J and clone size, and D and trimming were worked out from the DNA. This sample holds over 110,000 clones; approximately 79% were observed only once. The ten largest clones capture approximately 3.5% of the sample.

The sample was peripheral blood. The sequence was obtained from a man aged 60 to 69 with acute or convalescent COVID-19. The chain uses TRBV7-8 and TRBJ2-2, and 11 bases in between align with TRBD2. The CDR3 loop reads CASSFPGLAAAGTGELFF. The DNA sequence follows: TGTGCCAGCAGCTTCCCGGGACTAGCGGCCGCGGGAACCGGGGAGCTGTTTTTT. Reference TRBV7-8 and TRBJ2-2 genes cover what lies past the CDR3, so the full variable domain is GAGVSQSPRYKVAKRGQDVALRCDPISGHVSLFWYQQALGQGPEFLTYFQNEAQLDKSGLPSDRFFAERPEGSVSTLKIQRTQQEDSAVYLCASSFPGLAAAGTGELFFGEGSRLTVL.